The clone carrying this TCR beta chain was picked up many times. The data were obtained in a study of human T cells and chemical hapten exposure. Study information: Weekly administration of diphenylcyclopropenone to the scalp of patients continued throughout the roughly 23-week study.

Each CDR3 protein gets one entry after TCRdb re-called the RACE reads with MiXCR. Seen here are about 270,000 distinct CDR3 sequences, 7.5% to 8% observed once, and the top ten hold around 1.2%. Time point defined: pre-sensitization, week 0. Treatment in this sample: therapeutic diphenylcyclopropenone sensitization with weekly scalp DPC. Germline assignment: CDR1 KGHDR and CDR2 SFDVKD. Between the trimmed V and J ends, which lost 9 bases and 5 bases, there was a span of 10 bases. CDR3 length equals 13 residues. The chain employs TRBV24-1 and TRBJ1-6, with D tentatively TRBD1 (6 bases). Sequenced here: whole blood, sampled in connection with sensitization to the hapten diphenylcyclopropenone (DPC). The TCR sequence derives from a man in his late teens or twenties with alopecia areata. Some clones in this sample may be carry-over from other donors' samples. The CDR3 nucleotides are TGTGCCACCGCGACAGGCGATAATTCACCCCTCCACTTT. It is translated as CATATGDNSPLHF.